These 18 T cell receptor beta chains came from one sample sequenced in a study of blood T cell repertoires in COVID-19. TCRdb's copy holds only in-frame clones and misses some; the assay was immunoSEQ multiplex PCR. This table has approximately 150,000 clones, around 86% appearing once. The sequencing sample was made of peripheral blood. Receptors originate from a man aged 70 or older with acute or convalescent COVID-19.

The rearrangement links TRBV18 to TRBJ2-5; D remains ambiguous. The CDR3 loop spans 12 amino acids. Germline loops: CDR1 KGHSH, CDR2 LQKENI. The germline V and J ends were trimmed by 3 bases and 3 bases, with 5 bases remaining between them. CDR3 bases: TGTGCCAGCTCACCCTTAAAAGAGACCCAGTACTTC. Encoded protein: CASSPLKETQYF.

The V call is TRBV7-2, the J call TRBJ2-7; no definite D call. The CDR3 totals 15 residues. Germline lookup yields CDR1 SGHTA and CDR2 FQGNSA. Trimming removed 1 base from V and 3 bases from J, with 13 bases in between. In DNA form, the CDR3 reads TGTGCCAGCAGCTTAGGAGAGCCAGGCCGCTACGAGCAGTACTTC. It encodes CASSLGEPGRYEQYF.

The chain joins TRBV7-2 to TRBJ1-1; TRBD1 aligns across 8 bases. This CDR3 is 14 amino acids long. V shed 7 bases and J 1 base; nucleotides not matched to a gene: 5. CDR1 and CDR2 from the germline V gene are SGHTA and FQGNSA. CDR3 residues: CASKPGQGNTEAFF. The CDR3 nucleotides read TGTGCCAGCAAGCCAGGACAGGGGAACACTGAAGCTTTCTTT.

V and J are TRBV19 and TRBJ2-4, with D perhaps matching TRBD2 (6 bases). In germline, CDR1 is LNHDA, CDR2 SQIVND (reference sequence). The CDR3 extends over 18 amino acids. The V end lost 3 bases, the J end lost 1 base, and 19 bases lay between the germline ends. The CDR3 DNA is TGTGCCAGTAGTATCCCCAAGGGCCAGGAGGGGGCCAAAAACATTCAGTACTTC. This encodes CASSIPKGQEGAKNIQYF.

CDR3 sequence (DNA): TGTGCCAGCAGGACCGACAGAGCAGAAAACACCATATATTTT. This encodes CASRTDRAENTIYF. This chain links TRBV27 with TRBJ1-3; a possible D gene is TRBD1 (5 bases). V was pared by 6 bases and J by 6 bases, with 15 bases between. Germline CDR1 reads MNHEY; CDR2 reads SMNVEV (reference sequence). There are 14 residues in the CDR3.

V and J are TRBV5-4 and TRBJ2-3; a possible D gene is TRBD2 (6 bases). There are 15 residues in the CDR3. Germline V CDR1 and CDR2: SGHNT, YYREEE (reference sequence). The V end was cut by 4 bases, the J end by 0 bases, with 12 bases between. The CDR3 here is CASSGDLFSTDTQYF. CDR3 DNA sequence: TGTGCCAGCAGCGGGGACTTATTTAGCACAGATACGCAGTATTTT.

The CDR3 bases are TGCAGCGTTGACAGGAACACCGGGGAGCTGTTTTTT. It specifies CSVDRNTGELFF. V usage is TRBV29-1 and J usage is TRBJ2-2; no clear D. Trimming stripped 3 bases from V and 1 base from J, with 3 bases between. Germline V lookup: CDR1 SQVTM, CDR2 ANQGSEA. The CDR3 is 12 residues long.

This rearrangement joins TRBV9 to TRBJ1-2; D gene unclear. V was pared by 7 bases and J by 0 bases, with 16 bases between. The CDR3 sequence is 15 residues long. Germline loops: CDR1 SGDLS, CDR2 YYNGEE. In DNA, the CDR3 is TGTGCCAGCGGAGACCTTGACGGGACTAACTATGGCTACACCTTC. Translated: CASGDLDGTNYGYTF. Full variable domain (outside the CDR3, taken from reference TRBV9 and TRBJ1-2): DSGVTQTPKHLITATGQRVTLRCSPRSGDLSVYWYQQSLDQGLQFLIQYYNGEERAKGNILERFSAQQFPDLHSELNLSSLELGDSALYFCASGDLDGTNYGYTFGSGTRLTVV.

The chain is built from TRBV19 and TRBJ2-5; TRBD2 is a possible D gene (6 bases). The CDR3 contains 13 residues. V was pared by 9 bases and J by 2 bases, with 13 bases between. Germline loops: CDR1 LNHDA, CDR2 SQIVND (reference sequence). The CDR3 bases are TGTGCCAGCAGGGAACGGGGGCAAGAGACCCAGTACTTC. It specifies CASRERGQETQYF.

The chain joins TRBV7-6 to TRBJ2-5; TRBD2 might be the D (6 bases). V gave up 0 bases and J gave up 3 bases, with 11 bases separating them. Germline CDR1 and CDR2: SGHVS and FNYEAQ. CDR3 length: 15 amino acids. CDR3 in DNA: TGTGCCAGCAGCTTAGCGTTTGGCGGGAAAGAGACCCAGTACTTC. Residues: CASSLAFGGKETQYF.

The CDR3 DNA follows: TGCGCCAGCAGCTTACGACAGGCGCTTTACAATGAGCAGTTCTTC. Translation: CASSLRQALYNEQFF. This chain connects TRBV5-1 to TRBJ2-1; perhaps TRBD1 as D (6 bases). Trimming stripped 2 bases from V and 4 bases from J, with 13 bases between. The CDR3 has 15 residues. Germline lookup yields CDR1 SGHRS and CDR2 YFSETQ.

The rearrangement links TRBV19 to TRBJ2-5, with 12 bases matching TRBD2. This CDR3 spans 16 amino acids. V gave up 3 bases and J gave up 2 bases; unmatched junction bases: 4. Germline V gene data show CDR1 as LNHDA and CDR2 as SQIVND (reference sequence). Here the CDR3 reads CASSIRGTSGQETQYF. DNA for the CDR3: TGTGCCAGTAGTATTCGGGGGACTAGCGGGCAAGAGACCCAGTACTTC.

The chain couples TRBV5-1 to TRBJ2-5; weak D call: TRBD1 (6 bases). Germline V gives CDR1 SGHRS, CDR2 YFSETQ. CDR3 length: 16 residues. Trimming pared 0 bases from V and 2 bases from J, leaving 14 bases between. The chain's CDR3 is CASSLAQQGWQETQYF. CDR3 coding DNA: TGCGCCAGCAGCTTGGCGCAACAGGGATGGCAAGAGACCCAGTACTTC.

J is TRBJ2-7 and V is TRBV27, with TRBD1 identical over 7 bases. Trimming removed 0 bases from V and 3 bases from J; junction bases left unmatched: 11. The CDR3 extends over 17 amino acids. Germline V gives CDR1 MNHEY, CDR2 SMNVEV (reference sequence). CDR3 sequence reads: CASSLSKRGTESYEQYF. The CDR3 coding sequence is TGTGCCAGCAGTTTATCAAAGCGTGGGACAGAGAGCTACGAGCAGTACTTC.

The chain is built from TRBV2 and TRBJ2-1, with TRBD1 identical over 9 bases. Germline CDR1 reads SNHLY; CDR2 reads FYNNEI. The V segment lost 5 bases and the J segment 6 bases; nucleotides outside the gene matches: 5. The CDR3 is 14 amino acids. The CDR3 region has the DNA TGTGCCAGCAGTTTACCGACAGGGGGCAATGAGCAGTTCTTC. Translated, it gives CASSLPTGGNEQFF.

The CDR3 bases are TGTGCCAGTAGATCCGGGCAGGGTAGTGACTATGGCTACACCTTC. Amino acids: CASRSGQGSDYGYTF. The V gene is TRBV19, the J gene TRBJ1-2; tentatively, D is TRBD1 (5 bases). The CDR3 contains 15 residues. Trimming stripped 6 bases from V and 3 bases from J, with 17 bases between. CDR1 is LNHDA, CDR2 SQIVND, per germline (reference sequence). The entire variable domain, with the rest obtained from reference TRBV19 and TRBJ1-2, is as follows: DGGITQSPKYLFRKEGQNVTLSCEQNLNHDAMYWYRQDPGQGLRLIYYSQIVNDFQKGDIAEGYSVSREKKESFPLTVTSAQKNPTAFYLCASRSGQGSDYGYTFGSGTRLTVV.

As DNA, the CDR3 is TGTGCCAGCAGCTTGGGCTCCTATGGCAATCAGCCCCAGCATTTT. It yields the protein CASSLGSYGNQPQHF. The chain couples TRBV7-9 to TRBJ1-5; D unresolved. Looked up from germline, CDR1 is SEHNR and CDR2 is FQNEAQ (reference sequence). The CDR3 runs 15 residues. Trimming took off 3 bases at V and 2 bases at J, with 11 bases between the two ends.

This sequence joins TRBV28 and TRBJ2-7; D not certain. From germline, CDR1 is MDHEN and CDR2 SYDVKM. The CDR3 has 12 amino acids. With 6 bases removed from V and 2 bases from J, the gap between germline ends came to 8 bases. The DNA for the CDR3 is TGTGCCAGCAGCGGTCAACCCTACGAGCAGTACTTC. Translation: CASSGQPYEQYF.